Listed below are T cell receptor beta chains from one sample, sequenced in a study of T cell responses to AZD1222 COVID-19 vaccine. Measured with immunoSEQ multiplex PCR; TCRdb has only the in-frame clones, and not every one. The table includes about 90,000 clones, 80% to 90% detected once. Material: peripheral blood, obtained on day 0 of AZD1222 vaccination. The receptors originated from an adult in good health. The CDR3 runs from the conserved cysteine through the conserved F or W. Fields, in order: clone size, J gene, V gene, D gene, CDR3 protein, CDR3 DNA. D genes are given only for firm matches. Where a row states a size, it is once, few, many or the class of an expanded clone; other rows omit it.

abundance: NA; j_gene: TRBJ2-3; v_gene: TRBV5-1; d_gene: NA; CDR3aa: CASSSGTGYDTQYF; CDR3nt: TGCGCCAGCAGCTCCGGGACTGGCTATGATACGCAGTATTTT
abundance: few; j_gene: TRBJ1-3; v_gene: TRBV4-3; d_gene: NA; CDR3aa: CASSQDKVGRISGNTIYF; CDR3nt: TGCGCCAGCAGCCAAGATAAGGTCGGGAGGATCTCTGGAAACACCATATATTTT
abundance: NA; j_gene: TRBJ2-3; v_gene: TRBV12-3/TRBV12-4; d_gene: NA; CDR3aa: CASSPGLTDTQYF; CDR3nt: TGTGCCAGCAGTCCTGGGCTAACAGATACGCAGTATTTT
abundance: NA; j_gene: TRBJ1-3; v_gene: TRBV3-1/TRBV3-2; d_gene: TRBD1; CDR3aa: CASSQRDRGGNTIYF; CDR3nt: TGTGCCAGCAGCCAACGGGACAGGGGGGGAAACACCATATATTTT
abundance: NA; j_gene: TRBJ2-1; v_gene: TRBV6-1; d_gene: TRBD2; CDR3aa: CASSDAGLAGDYNEQFF; CDR3nt: TGTGCCAGCAGTGACGCGGGACTAGCGGGAGACTACAATGAGCAGTTCTTC
abundance: NA; j_gene: TRBJ2-2; v_gene: TRBV7-3; d_gene: NA; CDR3aa: CASSLSNTGELFF; CDR3nt: TGTGCCAGCAGCTTGTCGAACACCGGGGAGCTGTTTTTT
abundance: NA; j_gene: TRBJ2-7; v_gene: TRBV7-9; d_gene: NA; CDR3aa: CASGGMARNEQYF; CDR3nt: TGTGCCAGCGGGGGTATGGCGCGAAACGAGCAGTACTTC
abundance: NA; j_gene: TRBJ1-5; v_gene: TRBV18; d_gene: TRBD1; CDR3aa: CASQDRGNQPQHF; CDR3nt: TGTGCCAGCCAGGACAGGGGCAATCAGCCCCAGCATTTT
abundance: NA; j_gene: TRBJ2-7; v_gene: TRBV12-3/TRBV12-4; d_gene: TRBD2; CDR3aa: CASSPGLAGEQYF; CDR3nt: TGTGCCAGCAGTCCAGGACTAGCGGGAGAACAGTACTTC
abundance: NA; j_gene: TRBJ1-1; v_gene: TRBV6-2/TRBV6-3; d_gene: NA; CDR3aa: CASSSRWGTEAFF; CDR3nt: TGTGCCAGCAGCTCCCGCTGGGGCACTGAAGCTTTCTTT
abundance: NA; j_gene: TRBJ2-7; v_gene: TRBV7-9; d_gene: TRBD2; CDR3aa: CASSYPLAGGRLSHEQYF; CDR3nt: TGTGCCAGCAGCTACCCTTTAGCGGGAGGGCGCCTATCCCACGAGCAGTACTTC
abundance: NA; j_gene: TRBJ2-7; v_gene: TRBV15; d_gene: NA; CDR3aa: CATSRGQGYGEQYF; CDR3nt: TGTGCCACCAGCAGAGGGCAGGGGTACGGGGAGCAGTACTTC
abundance: NA; j_gene: TRBJ2-3; v_gene: TRBV6-6; d_gene: NA; CDR3aa: CASSYGWRTDTQYF; CDR3nt: TGTGCCAGCAGTTACGGTTGGCGCACAGATACGCAGTATTTT
abundance: NA; j_gene: TRBJ1-5; v_gene: TRBV5-6; d_gene: NA; CDR3aa: CASSLTATGSYYSNQPQHF; CDR3nt: TGTGCCAGCAGCTTGACGGCCACGGGATCCTATTATAGCAATCAGCCCCAGCATTTT
abundance: NA; j_gene: TRBJ1-1; v_gene: TRBV11-3; d_gene: NA; CDR3aa: CASSLRFNTEAFF; CDR3nt: TGTGCCAGCAGCTTAAGGTTTAACACTGAAGCTTTCTTT
abundance: NA; j_gene: TRBJ2-2; v_gene: TRBV19; d_gene: TRBD1; CDR3aa: CASRPGTGRTGELFF; CDR3nt: TGTGCCAGTAGGCCCGGGACAGGGAGAACCGGGGAGCTGTTTTTT
abundance: NA; j_gene: TRBJ1-5; v_gene: TRBV6-6; d_gene: TRBD1; CDR3aa: CASTYTGGGNQPQHF; CDR3nt: TGTGCCAGCACGTACACAGGGGGAGGGAATCAGCCCCAGCATTTT
abundance: NA; j_gene: TRBJ2-7; v_gene: TRBV10-2; d_gene: TRBD2; CDR3aa: CASSSWTSGSSYEQYF; CDR3nt: TGCGCCAGCTCATCATGGACTAGCGGGAGCTCCTACGAGCAGTACTTC
abundance: NA; j_gene: TRBJ2-7; v_gene: TRBV27; d_gene: TRBD2; CDR3aa: CASSSLPTSGRATQYF; CDR3nt: TGTGCCAGCAGTTCGCTTCCGACTAGCGGGAGGGCTACGCAGTACTTC
abundance: NA; j_gene: TRBJ2-1; v_gene: TRBV2; d_gene: TRBD1; CDR3aa: CASSDRGDRDNEQFF; CDR3nt: TGTGCCAGCAGTGATCGGGGGGACAGGGACAATGAGCAGTTCTTC
abundance: NA; j_gene: TRBJ1-5; v_gene: TRBV7-2; d_gene: NA; CDR3aa: CASSPRGGQQPQHF; CDR3nt: TGTGCCAGCAGCCCGCGGGGAGGGCAGCAGCCCCAGCATTTT
abundance: once; j_gene: TRBJ1-2; v_gene: TRBV27; d_gene: NA; CDR3aa: CASSLGSSNYGYTF; CDR3nt: TGTGCCAGCAGTTTGGGCAGTTCGAACTATGGCTACACCTTC
abundance: NA; j_gene: TRBJ2-5; v_gene: TRBV5-4; d_gene: NA; CDR3aa: CASSSQQGGETQYF; CDR3nt: TGTGCCAGCAGCTCTCAACAGGGTGGGGAGACCCAGTACTTC
abundance: NA; j_gene: TRBJ2-5; v_gene: TRBV15; d_gene: NA; CDR3aa: CATSRDLTQETQYF; CDR3nt: TGTGCCACCAGCAGAGATCTTACTCAAGAGACCCAGTACTTC
abundance: NA; j_gene: TRBJ2-2; v_gene: TRBV27; d_gene: NA; CDR3aa: CASSFWGSDTGELFF; CDR3nt: TGTGCCAGCAGTTTTTGGGGATCCGACACCGGGGAGCTGTTTTTT
abundance: NA; j_gene: TRBJ2-7; v_gene: TRBV12-3/TRBV12-4; d_gene: NA; CDR3aa: CASSPLGYEQYF; CDR3nt: TGTGCCAGCTCGCCCCTAGGTTACGAGCAGTACTTC
abundance: once; j_gene: TRBJ1-1; v_gene: TRBV12-3/TRBV12-4; d_gene: NA; CDR3aa: CASGEGTEAFF; CDR3nt: TGTGCCAGCGGGGAGGGCACTGAAGCTTTCTTT
abundance: few; j_gene: TRBJ1-1; v_gene: TRBV7-3; d_gene: NA; CDR3aa: CASSSAGNTEAFF; CDR3nt: TGTGCCAGCAGCTCAGCAGGGAACACTGAAGCTTTCTTT
abundance: NA; j_gene: TRBJ2-7; v_gene: TRBV7-9; d_gene: NA; CDR3aa: CASSLRTRSSYEQYF; CDR3nt: TGTGCCAGCAGCTTAAGGACACGAAGCTCCTACGAGCAGTACTTC
abundance: NA; j_gene: TRBJ2-1; v_gene: TRBV3-1/TRBV3-2; d_gene: TRBD2; CDR3aa: CASSLRLAGDSPFF; CDR3nt: TGTGCCAGCAGCCTCAGACTAGCGGGAGACTCACCGTTCTTC
abundance: NA; j_gene: TRBJ1-2; v_gene: TRBV11-3; d_gene: NA; CDR3aa: CASSLGSEAVGYTF; CDR3nt: TGTGCCAGCAGCTTAGGATCCGAGGCTGTGGGCTACACCTTC
abundance: NA; j_gene: TRBJ2-7; v_gene: TRBV29-1; d_gene: TRBD1; CDR3aa: CSVDPGQGPYEQYF; CDR3nt: TGCAGCGTTGACCCGGGACAGGGCCCCTACGAGCAGTACTTC
abundance: NA; j_gene: TRBJ1-1; v_gene: TRBV5-1; d_gene: NA; CDR3aa: CASSLARDPSEAFF; CDR3nt: TGCGCCAGCAGCTTGGCCCGGGATCCCTCTGAAGCTTTCTTT
abundance: NA; j_gene: TRBJ2-5; v_gene: TRBV5-6; d_gene: NA; CDR3aa: CASSLEQGRSETQYF; CDR3nt: TGTGCCAGCAGCTTGGAGCAGGGCCGCTCGGAGACCCAGTACTTC
abundance: NA; j_gene: TRBJ1-5; v_gene: TRBV18; d_gene: NA; CDR3aa: CASSPGGSNQPQHF; CDR3nt: TGTGCCAGCTCACCAGGGGGAAGCAATCAGCCCCAGCATTTT
abundance: once; j_gene: TRBJ2-1; v_gene: TRBV5-4; d_gene: NA; CDR3aa: CASSLAGSSYNEQFF; CDR3nt: TGTGCCAGCAGCCTTGCTGGGAGCTCCTACAATGAGCAGTTCTTC
abundance: NA; j_gene: TRBJ2-5; v_gene: TRBV15; d_gene: TRBD2; CDR3aa: CATSRGPGGLAIQETQYF; CDR3nt: TGTGCCACCAGCAGGGGACCCGGAGGACTAGCTATACAAGAGACCCAGTACTTC
abundance: NA; j_gene: TRBJ2-7; v_gene: TRBV7-2; d_gene: NA; CDR3aa: CASSLGHGTGLEQYF; CDR3nt: TGTGCCAGCAGCTTAGGCCACGGGACCGGGCTCGAGCAGTACTTC
abundance: NA; j_gene: TRBJ2-1; v_gene: TRBV12-3/TRBV12-4; d_gene: NA; CDR3aa: CASRRTNNEQFF; CDR3nt: TGTGCCAGCAGAAGGACCAACAATGAGCAGTTCTTC
abundance: NA; j_gene: TRBJ2-3; v_gene: TRBV2; d_gene: NA; CDR3aa: CASSERRLTTDTQYF; CDR3nt: TGTGCCAGCAGTGAAAGGAGACTGACCACAGATACGCAGTATTTT
abundance: NA; j_gene: TRBJ1-5; v_gene: TRBV5-6; d_gene: TRBD1; CDR3aa: CASIRWGQGARNQPQHF; CDR3nt: TGTGCCAGCATCAGATGGGGACAGGGGGCACGAAATCAGCCCCAGCATTTT
abundance: NA; j_gene: TRBJ2-2; v_gene: TRBV7-9; d_gene: TRBD1; CDR3aa: CASSFQGAGELFF; CDR3nt: TGTGCCAGCAGCTTTCAGGGGGCCGGGGAGCTGTTTTTT
abundance: NA; j_gene: TRBJ2-1; v_gene: TRBV5-1; d_gene: NA; CDR3aa: CASSTRGGRRDEQFF; CDR3nt: TGCGCCAGCAGCACCCGCGGCGGGCGGCGGGATGAGCAGTTCTTC
abundance: once; j_gene: TRBJ2-1; v_gene: TRBV10-3; d_gene: NA; CDR3aa: CAISGTLYEQFF; CDR3nt: TGTGCCATCAGTGGGACGTTGTATGAGCAGTTCTTC
abundance: NA; j_gene: TRBJ2-1; v_gene: TRBV28; d_gene: NA; CDR3aa: CASSLGLTYVPLHEQFF; CDR3nt: TGTGCCAGCAGTTTGGGACTTACATACGTGCCCCTCCATGAGCAGTTCTTC
abundance: NA; j_gene: TRBJ1-1; v_gene: TRBV28; d_gene: NA; CDR3aa: CASSLGTENTEAFF; CDR3nt: TGTGCCAGCAGTTTGGGGACGGAGAACACTGAAGCTTTCTTT
abundance: once; j_gene: TRBJ2-1; v_gene: TRBV24-1; d_gene: NA; CDR3aa: CATSDPAPGLNNEQFF; CDR3nt: TGTGCCACCAGTGATCCCGCCCCGGGGCTAAACAATGAGCAGTTCTTC
abundance: NA; j_gene: TRBJ2-5; v_gene: TRBV21-1; d_gene: NA; CDR3aa: CASSKAKRTQYF; CDR3nt: TGTGCCAGCAGCAAAGCCAAGAGGACCCAGTACTTC
abundance: NA; j_gene: TRBJ2-7; v_gene: TRBV18; d_gene: TRBD1; CDR3aa: CASSSGDRGYEQYF; CDR3nt: TGTGCCAGCTCTTCCGGGGACAGGGGGTACGAGCAGTACTTC
abundance: NA; j_gene: TRBJ1-2; v_gene: TRBV28; d_gene: NA; CDR3aa: CASSSGTPLHYGYTF; CDR3nt: TGTGCCAGCAGCTCTGGGACACCCCTGCACTATGGCTACACCTTC
abundance: NA; j_gene: TRBJ2-2; v_gene: TRBV2; d_gene: TRBD1; CDR3aa: CASTRRGQGNTGELFF; CDR3nt: TGTGCCAGTACAAGACGAGGACAGGGGAACACCGGGGAGCTGTTTTTT
abundance: NA; j_gene: TRBJ1-4; v_gene: TRBV28; d_gene: NA; CDR3aa: CASRQNNEKLFF; CDR3nt: TGTGCCAGCCGACAGAATAATGAAAAACTGTTTTTT
abundance: NA; j_gene: TRBJ2-1; v_gene: TRBV11-2; d_gene: NA; CDR3aa: CASSLEGFGAYNEQFF; CDR3nt: TGTGCCAGCAGCTTAGAAGGGTTCGGGGCGTACAATGAGCAGTTCTTC
abundance: once; j_gene: TRBJ1-5; v_gene: TRBV6-4; d_gene: NA; CDR3aa: CASSEGTGQPQHF; CDR3nt: TGTGCCAGCAGTGAGGGGACGGGACAGCCCCAGCATTTT
abundance: NA; j_gene: TRBJ2-2; v_gene: TRBV7-2; d_gene: TRBD1; CDR3aa: CASSPRQGALTGELFF; CDR3nt: TGTGCCAGCAGCCCCAGGCAGGGGGCGCTTACCGGGGAGCTGTTTTTT
abundance: NA; j_gene: TRBJ1-1; v_gene: TRBV7-8; d_gene: NA; CDR3aa: CASSLLGARSTEAFF; CDR3nt: TGTGCCAGCAGCCTGTTGGGGGCACGGAGCACTGAAGCTTTCTTT